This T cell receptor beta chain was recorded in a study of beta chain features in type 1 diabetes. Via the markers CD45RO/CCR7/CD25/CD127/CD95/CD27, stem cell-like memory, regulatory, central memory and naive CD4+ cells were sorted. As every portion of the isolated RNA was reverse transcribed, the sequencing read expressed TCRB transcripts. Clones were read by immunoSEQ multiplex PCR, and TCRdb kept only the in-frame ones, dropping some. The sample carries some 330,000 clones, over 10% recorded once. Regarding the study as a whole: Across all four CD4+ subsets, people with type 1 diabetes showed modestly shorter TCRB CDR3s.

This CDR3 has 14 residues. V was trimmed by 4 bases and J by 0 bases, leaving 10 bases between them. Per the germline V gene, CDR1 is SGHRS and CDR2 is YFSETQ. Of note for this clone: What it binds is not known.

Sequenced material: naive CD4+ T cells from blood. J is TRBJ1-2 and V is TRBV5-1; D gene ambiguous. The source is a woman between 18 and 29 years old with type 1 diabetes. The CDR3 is CASSPQATNYGYTF. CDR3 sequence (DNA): TGCGCCAGCAGCCCCCAGGCCACTAACTATGGCTACACCTTC.